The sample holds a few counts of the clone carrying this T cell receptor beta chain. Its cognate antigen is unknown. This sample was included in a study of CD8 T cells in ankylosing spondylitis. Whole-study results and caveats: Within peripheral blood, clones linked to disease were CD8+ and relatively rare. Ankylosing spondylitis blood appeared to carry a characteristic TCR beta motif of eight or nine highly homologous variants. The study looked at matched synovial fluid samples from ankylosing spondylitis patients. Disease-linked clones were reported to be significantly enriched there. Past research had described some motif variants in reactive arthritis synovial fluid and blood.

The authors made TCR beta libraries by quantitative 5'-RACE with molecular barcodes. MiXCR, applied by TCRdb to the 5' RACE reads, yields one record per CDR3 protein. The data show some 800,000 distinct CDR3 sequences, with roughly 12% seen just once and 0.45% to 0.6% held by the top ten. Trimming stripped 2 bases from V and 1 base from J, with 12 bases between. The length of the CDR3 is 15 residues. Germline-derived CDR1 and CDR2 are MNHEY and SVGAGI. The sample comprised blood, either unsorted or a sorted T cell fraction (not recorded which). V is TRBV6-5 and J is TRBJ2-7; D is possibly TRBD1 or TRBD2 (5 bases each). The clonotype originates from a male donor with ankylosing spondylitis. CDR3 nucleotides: TGTGCCAGCAGTTACGTCCGGGGCCAGTCCTACGAGCAGTACTTC. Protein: CASSYVRGQSYEQYF.